Following are 2 T cell receptor beta chains from one sample sequenced in a study of STAT5B mutations in CD4+ large granular lymphocyte leukemia. TCRdb's table, derived via immunoSEQ multiplex PCR, lists solely in-frame clones and lacks some. The sample shows approximately 24,000 clones, 81% of them seen only once. Sequenced input: CD4+ T cells from blood buffy coats. These receptors were collected from a human donor in good health.

The rearrangement joins TRBV21-1 to TRBJ2-7. TRBV21-1 is a documented pseudogene. This CDR3 has 14 amino acids. Written as DNA, the CDR3 is TGTGCCAGCAGCAAAGACGGGGGCTGGGTCGAGCAGTACGTC. This codes for CASSKDGGWVEQYV.

V and J are TRBV7-9 and TRBJ2-5; D possibly corresponds to TRBD2 (7 bases). The V end was cut by 1 base, the J end by 5 bases, with 17 bases between. CDR3 length equals 16 residues. Germline-derived CDR1 and CDR2 are SEHNR and FQNEAQ (reference sequence). CDR3 DNA: TGTGCCAGCAGCTTAGAAGGGGGGGGGCCGTCGGAGACCCAGTACTTC. It is translated as CASSLEGGGPSETQYF.